Each of the 10 T cell receptor beta chains below was sequenced from the same sample in a study of tumor-infiltrating lymphocytes in primary liver carcinoma. A primer matching the constant region was used to make TCR beta cDNA from around 460 ng of total RNA. Libraries covering TCR beta were generated through three nested multiplex PCR rounds (using a slightly modified ARM-PCR). In the first two PCR rounds, TRBV1-TRBV30 forward primers were paired with a C-beta reverse primer, and each round lasted around 10 cycles. TCRdb itself ran the multiplex PCR reads through MiXCR, one entry per CDR3 protein. The sample has fewer than 400,000 distinct CDR3 sequences, more than 55% seen once; the top ten hold 17%. Germline DNA was also extracted, and blood RNA derived from unsorted whole blood. Sequencing was performed on peripheral blood. The receptors shown here come from a woman in her 30s with primary liver carcinoma and hepatitis B virus infection.

Of note for this clonotype: Given a much more abundant clone one base away, this may be a read error. The chain has TRBV4-1 and TRBJ2-1; D not certain. The germline V gene encodes CDR1 MGHRA and CDR2 YSYEKL. This CDR3 contains 14 residues. CDR3 sequence reads: CVSSQDGRYNEQFF. CDR3 nucleotide sequence: TGCGTCAGCAGCCAAGATGGACGGTACAATGAGCAGTTCTTC.

This clonotype was recorded a few times. The chain combines TRBV4-3 with TRBJ1-3, with unresolved D. The CDR3 runs 18 residues. From germline, CDR1 is LGHNA and CDR2 YSLEER. V was shortened by 0 bases and J by 1 base, with 16 bases between the two germline ends. The chain's CDR3 is CASSQDPTRPASGNTIYF. DNA of the CDR3: TGCGCCAGCAGCCAAGATCCCACCCGACCAGCGTCTGGAAACACCATATATTTT.

As concerns this clonotype: This may be a read error, as it is one base from a much larger clone. The chain employs TRBV4-2 and TRBJ1-2; no clear D. V lost 6 bases and J lost 6, with 14 bases in between. Germline-derived CDR1 and CDR2 are LGHNA and YNFKEQ. CDR3 length equals 13 residues. The CDR3 protein is CASRVGPGDGYTF. In DNA form, the CDR3 reads TGTGCCAGCAGAGTCGGACCCGGGGATGGCTACACCTTC.

The table lists this clonotype with many counts. This sequence joins TRBV29-1 and TRBJ1-3, with D possibly TRBD1 on 5 matching bases. CDR1 and CDR2 (germline): SQVTM, ANQGSEA. The CDR3 loop spans 13 amino acids. With 6 bases removed from V and 0 bases from J, the gap between germline ends came to 9 bases. The CDR3 region is CSVGTYSGNTIYF. CDR3 sequence (DNA): TGCAGCGTGGGGACCTACTCTGGAAACACCATATATTTT.

On this clonotype: An end of the junction does not agree with germline; a read error may underlie this. DNA of the CDR3: TGTGCCAGCAGCCGGGGAACAGGGCTAACTGGGGCCAACGTCCTGACCTTC. This translates into CASSRGTGLTGANVLTF. The chain carries TRBV7-9 and TRBJ2-6; tentatively, D is TRBD1 (6 bases). There are 17 residues in the CDR3. In germline, CDR1 is SEHNR, CDR2 FQNEAQ (reference sequence).

The rearrangement joins TRBV4-3 to TRBJ2-2; TRBD2 matches at 11 bases. Germline CDR1 reads LGHNA; CDR2 reads YSLEER. The CDR3 length is 17 residues. The junction had 10 bases not matched to a gene; V was cut back by 4 bases and J by 6 bases. The CDR3 coding sequence is TGCGCCAGCAGCCGAGAACTAGCGGGAGATGGAGCCGGGGAGCTGTTTTTT. Translating it yields CASSRELAGDGAGELFF.

With respect to this clonotype: Possible read error: a much larger clone is one base away. The chain employs TRBV6-6 and TRBJ1-3, with 9 bases fitting TRBD1. The J segment lost 4 bases and the V segment lost 11 bases, leaving 9 bases of the junction unmatched. Germline-derived CDR1 and CDR2 are MNHNY and SVGAGI (reference sequence). CDR3 length: 14 residues. The CDR3, as DNA: TGTGCCGGCAAGGACAGGGGAGGAGGAAACACCATATATTTT. The encoded protein is CAGKDRGGGNTIYF.

This clonotype has a handful of counts. The chain combines TRBV30 with TRBJ1-4; D might be TRBD1 (6 bases). Germline values: CDR1 GTSNPN, CDR2 SVGIG (reference sequence). The CDR3 spans 13 residues. Trimming took off 3 bases at V and 7 bases at J, with 12 bases between the two ends. The CDR3 sequence is CAWSLIRGEKLFF. DNA for the CDR3: TGTGCCTGGAGCCTGATCAGGGGTGAAAAACTGTTTTTT.

This chain uses TRBV6-2 or TRBV6-3 with TRBJ2-6; no clear D gene. The CDR3 has 14 residues. The V end was cut by 3 bases, the J end by 4 bases, with 7 bases between. Germline-derived CDR1 and CDR2 are MNHEY and SVGEGT. The CDR3 protein is CASSYFSGANVLTF. CDR3 bases: TGTGCCAGCAGTTATTTCTCCGGGGCCAACGTCCTGACTTTC.

Of note for this clonotype: A clone one base away is much larger, so this may be a read error. This chain links TRBV12-3 or TRBV12-4 with TRBJ2-7; a possible D gene is TRBD1 (6 bases). Trimming stripped 4 bases from V and 5 bases from J, with 15 bases between. This CDR3 is built from 14 residues. CDR3 nucleotides: TGTGCCAGCAGTTCAGGGGCACAGGGTAACGAGCAGTACTTC. Its protein product is CASSSGAQGNEQYF.